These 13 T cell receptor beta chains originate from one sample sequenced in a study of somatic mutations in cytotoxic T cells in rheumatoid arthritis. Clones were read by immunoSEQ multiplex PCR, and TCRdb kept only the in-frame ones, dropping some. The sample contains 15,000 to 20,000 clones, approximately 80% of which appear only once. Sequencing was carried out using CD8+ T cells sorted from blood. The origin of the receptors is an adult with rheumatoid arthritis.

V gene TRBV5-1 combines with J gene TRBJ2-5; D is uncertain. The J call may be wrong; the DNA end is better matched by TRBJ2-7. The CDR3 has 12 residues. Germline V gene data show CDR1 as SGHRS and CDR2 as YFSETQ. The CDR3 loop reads CASGPDSYEQYF. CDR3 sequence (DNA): TGCGCCAGCGGGCCGGACTCCTACGAGCAGTACTTC.

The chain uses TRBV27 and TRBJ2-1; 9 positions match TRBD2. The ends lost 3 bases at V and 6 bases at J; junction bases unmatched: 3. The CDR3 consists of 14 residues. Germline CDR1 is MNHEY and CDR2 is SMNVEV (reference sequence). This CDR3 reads CASSFPGLANEQFF. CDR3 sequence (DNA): TGTGCCAGCAGTTTTCCGGGACTAGCCAATGAGCAGTTCTTC.

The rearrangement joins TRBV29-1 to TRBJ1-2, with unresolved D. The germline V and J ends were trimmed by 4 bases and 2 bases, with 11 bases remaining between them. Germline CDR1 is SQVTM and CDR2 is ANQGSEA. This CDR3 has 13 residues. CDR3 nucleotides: TGCAGCGTTGTCTACCAAGTGAACTATGGCTACACCTTC. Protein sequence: CSVVYQVNYGYTF. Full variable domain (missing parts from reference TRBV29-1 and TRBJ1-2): SAVISQKPSRDICQRGTSLTIQCQVDSQVTMMFWYRQQPGQSLTLIATANQGSEATYESGFVIDKFPISRPNLTFSTLTVSNMSPEDSSIYLCSVVYQVNYGYTFGSGTRLTVV.

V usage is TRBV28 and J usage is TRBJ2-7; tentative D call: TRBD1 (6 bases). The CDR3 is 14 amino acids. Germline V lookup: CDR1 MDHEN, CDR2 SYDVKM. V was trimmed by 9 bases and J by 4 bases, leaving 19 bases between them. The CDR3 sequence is CASDTQGSPYEQYF. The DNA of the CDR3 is TGTGCCAGTGACACACAGGGTTCTCCGTACGAGCAGTACTTC.

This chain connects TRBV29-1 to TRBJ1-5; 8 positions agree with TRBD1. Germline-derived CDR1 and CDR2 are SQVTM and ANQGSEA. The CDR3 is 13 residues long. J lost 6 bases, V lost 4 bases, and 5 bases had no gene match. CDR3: CSVAQGVFQPQHF. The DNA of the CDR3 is TGCAGCGTTGCACAGGGGGTTTTTCAGCCCCAGCATTTT.

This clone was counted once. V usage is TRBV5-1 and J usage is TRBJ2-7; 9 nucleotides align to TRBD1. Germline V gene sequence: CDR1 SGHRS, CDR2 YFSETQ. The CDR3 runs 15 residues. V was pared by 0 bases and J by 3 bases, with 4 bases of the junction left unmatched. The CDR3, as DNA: TGCGCCAGCAGCTTGGTTGGGACAGGGTTCTACGAGCAGTACTTC. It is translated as CASSLVGTGFYEQYF.

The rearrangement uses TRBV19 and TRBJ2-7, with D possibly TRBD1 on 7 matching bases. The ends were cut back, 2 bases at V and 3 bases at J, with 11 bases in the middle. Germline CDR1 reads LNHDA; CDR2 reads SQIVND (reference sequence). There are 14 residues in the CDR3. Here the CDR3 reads CASSISGGGYEQYF. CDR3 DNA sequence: TGTGCCAGTAGTATATCAGGGGGAGGCTACGAGCAGTACTTC.

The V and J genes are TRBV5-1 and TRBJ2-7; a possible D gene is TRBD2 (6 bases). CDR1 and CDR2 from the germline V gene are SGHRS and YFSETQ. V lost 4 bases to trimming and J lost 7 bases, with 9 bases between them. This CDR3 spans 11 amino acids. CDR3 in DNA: TGCGCCAGCAGCATGGGGGGAGAGCAGTACTTC. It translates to CASSMGGEQYF.

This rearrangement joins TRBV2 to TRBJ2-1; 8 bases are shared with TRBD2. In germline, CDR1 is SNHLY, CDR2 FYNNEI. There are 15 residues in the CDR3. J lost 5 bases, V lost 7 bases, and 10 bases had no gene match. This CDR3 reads CASMRGRGGHNEQFF. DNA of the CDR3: TGTGCCAGCATGAGGGGACGGGGGGGCCACAATGAGCAGTTCTTC.

CDR3 DNA sequence: TGTGCCAGCAGCTCAAAGATGGGCCCGCTCGAGCAGTTCTTC. Its translation: CASSSKMGPLEQFF. The gene calls are TRBV7-9 and TRBJ2-1; no reliable D call. Germline V lookup: CDR1 SEHNR, CDR2 FQNEAQ (reference sequence). V lost 4 bases and J lost 10, with 17 bases in between. This CDR3 is 14 amino acids long.

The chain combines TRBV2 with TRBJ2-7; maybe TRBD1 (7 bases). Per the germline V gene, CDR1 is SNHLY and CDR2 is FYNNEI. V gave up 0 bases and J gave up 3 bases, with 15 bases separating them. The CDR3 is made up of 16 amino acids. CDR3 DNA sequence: TGTGCCAGCAGTGAAGCCGGAGGGACAGCACGCTACGAGCAGTACTTC. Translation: CASSEAGGTARYEQYF.

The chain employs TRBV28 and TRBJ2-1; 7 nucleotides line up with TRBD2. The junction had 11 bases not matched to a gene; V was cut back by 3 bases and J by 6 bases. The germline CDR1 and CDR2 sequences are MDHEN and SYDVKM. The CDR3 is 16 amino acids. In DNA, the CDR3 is TGTGCCAGCAGTTTGTTGGCTAGCGGAGAGGTCAATGAGCAGTTCTTC. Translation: CASSLLASGEVNEQFF.

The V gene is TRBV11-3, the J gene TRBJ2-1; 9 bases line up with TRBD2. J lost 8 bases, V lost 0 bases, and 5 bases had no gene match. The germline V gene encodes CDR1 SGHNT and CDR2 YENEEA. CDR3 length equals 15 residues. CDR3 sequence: CASSLEASGVDEQFF. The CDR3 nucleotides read TGTGCCAGCAGCTTAGAAGCTAGCGGGGTGGATGAGCAGTTCTTC.